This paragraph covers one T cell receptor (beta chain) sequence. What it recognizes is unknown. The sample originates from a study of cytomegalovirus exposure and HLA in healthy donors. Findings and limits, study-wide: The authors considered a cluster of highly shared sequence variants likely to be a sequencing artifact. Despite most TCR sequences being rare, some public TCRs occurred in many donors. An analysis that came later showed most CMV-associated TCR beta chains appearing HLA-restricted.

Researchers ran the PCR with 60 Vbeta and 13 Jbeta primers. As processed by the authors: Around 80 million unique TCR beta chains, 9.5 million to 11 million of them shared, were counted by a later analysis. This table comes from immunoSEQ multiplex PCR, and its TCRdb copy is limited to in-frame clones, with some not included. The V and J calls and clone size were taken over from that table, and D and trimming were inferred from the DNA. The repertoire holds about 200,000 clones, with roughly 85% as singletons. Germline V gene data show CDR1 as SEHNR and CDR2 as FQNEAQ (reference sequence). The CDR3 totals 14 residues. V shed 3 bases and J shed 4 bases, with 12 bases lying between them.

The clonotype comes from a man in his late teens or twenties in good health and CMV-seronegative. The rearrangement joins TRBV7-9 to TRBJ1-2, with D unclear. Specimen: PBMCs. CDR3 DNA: TGTGCCAGCAGCTTCGAATCGGGAAGCTATGGCTACACCTTC. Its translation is CASSFESGSYGYTF.